The 4 T cell receptor beta chains below were found in one sample sequenced in a study of T-cell memory formation after mild COVID-19. TCRdb re-called the 5' RACE reads with MiXCR, one entry per CDR3 protein. The table records about 88,000 distinct CDR3 sequences, around 25% of them present only once. Material for sequencing was PBMCs or a T cell subset sorted from them (not recorded which). These TCRs come from a man aged 18 to 35 who had mild COVID-19 (a few samples of this study predate the infection). Cell type and time point are not known.

This clonotype showed up many times. V usage is TRBV12-3 or TRBV12-4 and J usage is TRBJ1-1, with D hard to call. CDR3 size: 12 residues. Trimming left V 6 bases short and J 1 base short, with 6 bases between. This chain's CDR3 is CASSFGNTEAFF. The CDR3 DNA sequence: TGTGCCAGCAGCTTCGGGAACACTGAAGCTTTCTTT.

The CDR3 reads CAIRGTGETQYF. The CDR3 DNA follows: TGTGCCATCAGAGGGACAGGGGAGACCCAGTACTTC. The rearrangement uses TRBV10-3 and TRBJ2-5, with TRBD1 matching over 9 bases. V dropped 6 bases and J dropped 5; count of bases not matched to a gene: 1. This CDR3 is built from 12 residues. Germline CDR1 is ENHRY and CDR2 is SYGVKD.

The gene calls are TRBV4-3 and TRBJ2-7; D possibly corresponds to TRBD2 (6 bases). CDR1 is LGHNA and CDR2 is YSLEER in the germline V gene. V was shortened by 0 bases and J by 5 bases, with 11 bases between the two germline ends. The CDR3 runs 14 residues. CDR3 sequence (DNA): TGCGCCAGCAGCCAAGAGCGGGGCGCGGACGAGCAGTACTTC. Its protein product is CASSQERGADEQYF.

The V gene is TRBV6-1, the J gene TRBJ2-1; D is ambiguous. V was pared by 9 bases and J by 8 bases, with 8 bases between. Germline values: CDR1 MNHNS, CDR2 SASEGT. The CDR3 has 10 residues. The CDR3 loop is CASAIYEQFF. CDR3 bases: TGTGCCAGTGCTATTTATGAGCAGTTCTTC.